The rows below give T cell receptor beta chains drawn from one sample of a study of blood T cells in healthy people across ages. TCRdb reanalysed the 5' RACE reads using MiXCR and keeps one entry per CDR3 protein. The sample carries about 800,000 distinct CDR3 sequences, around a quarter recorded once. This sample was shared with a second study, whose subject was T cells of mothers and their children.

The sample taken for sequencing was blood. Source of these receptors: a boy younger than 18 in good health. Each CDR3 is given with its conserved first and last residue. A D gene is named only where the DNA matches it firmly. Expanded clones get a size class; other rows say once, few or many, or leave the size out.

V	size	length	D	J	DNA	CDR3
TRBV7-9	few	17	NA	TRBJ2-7	TGTGCCAGCAGCTCCACACCGCCGGGGGCCGCCTCCTACGAGCAGTACTTC	CASSSTPPGAASYEQYF
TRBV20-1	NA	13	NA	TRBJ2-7	TGCAGTGCTAGCGTGGCCCCCGATGGCGAGCAGTACTTC	CSASVAPDGEQYF
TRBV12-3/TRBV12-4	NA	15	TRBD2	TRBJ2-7	TGTGCCAGCTCCTTCTCCGGGACTACACCCCGTATTGAGTACTTC	CASSFSGTTPRIEYF
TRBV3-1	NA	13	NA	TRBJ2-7	TGTGCCAGCAGCCAACCTCCGATTTACGAGCAGTACTTC	CASSQPPIYEQYF
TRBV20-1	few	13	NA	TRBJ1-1	TGCAGTGTTCCACTGGGTATGAACACTGAAGCTTTCTTT	CSVPLGMNTEAFF
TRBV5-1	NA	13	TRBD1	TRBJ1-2	TGCGCCAGCACCAATACAGGGGGCTATGGCTACACCTTC	CASTNTGGYGYTF
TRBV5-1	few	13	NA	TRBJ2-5	TGCGCCGGCAGTCCATCCAGTCAAGAGACCCAGTACTTC	CAGSPSSQETQYF
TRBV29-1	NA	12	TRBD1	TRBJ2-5	TGCAGCGCCCACAGGGGGCTGGAGACCCAGTACTTC	CSAHRGLETQYF
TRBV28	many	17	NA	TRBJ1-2	TGTGCCAGCAGTCCCTCCGGGGGGGGTAGGGCTTACTATGGCTACACCTTC	CASSPSGGGRAYYGYTF
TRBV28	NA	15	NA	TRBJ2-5	TGTGCCAGCAGGGAAGGTTGGGGGTACCAAGAGACCCAGTACTTC	CASREGWGYQETQYF
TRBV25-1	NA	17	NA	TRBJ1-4	TGTGCCAGCAGTGAACTTTTGCGGGAAGCAACTAATGAAAAACTGTTTTTT	CASSELLREATNEKLFF
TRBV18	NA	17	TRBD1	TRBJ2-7	TGTGCCAGCTCACCATACGGGGTTCGACAGGGGTTCTACGAGCAGTACTTC	CASSPYGVRQGFYEQYF
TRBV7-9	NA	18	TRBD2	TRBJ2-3	TGTGCCAGCAGCGACAGATCGGGGCTAGCGGGGTTCACAGATACGCAGTATTTT	CASSDRSGLAGFTDTQYF
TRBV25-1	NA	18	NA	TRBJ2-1	TGTGCCAGCAGTGAATCGCGCGTTATGGGGGCCGCGTGGAATGAGCAGTTCTTC	CASSESRVMGAAWNEQFF
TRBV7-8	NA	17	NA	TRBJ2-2	TGTGCCAGCAGCTTAGTGGCAAGAGGGAGCCGCACCGGGGAGCTGTTTTTT	CASSLVARGSRTGELFF
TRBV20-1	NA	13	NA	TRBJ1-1	TGCAGTGCTAGCCAGGGAATGAACACTGAAGCTTTCTTT	CSASQGMNTEAFF
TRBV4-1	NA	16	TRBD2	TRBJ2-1	TGCGCCAGCAGCCAACAAGCTAGCGGGATCTACAATGAGCAGTTCTTC	CASSQQASGIYNEQFF
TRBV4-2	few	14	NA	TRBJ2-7	TGTGCCAGCAGCCCCTCGGGACTGAACTACGAGCAGTACTTC	CASSPSGLNYEQYF
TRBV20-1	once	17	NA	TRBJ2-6	TGCAGTGCTGACTCCGGACGGGTGACCTCTGGGGCCAACGTCCTGACTTTC	CSADSGRVTSGANVLTF
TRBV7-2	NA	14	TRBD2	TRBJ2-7	TGTGCCAGCAGCTTAGCTAGCGGGGAGGACGAGCAGTACTTC	CASSLASGEDEQYF
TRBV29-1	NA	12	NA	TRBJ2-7	TGCAGCGTGGGACTGGCAGGCTACGAGCAGTACTTC	CSVGLAGYEQYF
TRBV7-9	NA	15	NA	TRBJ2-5	TGTGCCAGCAGCCGCCCTCCGGGACAAGTAGAGACCCAGTACTTC	CASSRPPGQVETQYF
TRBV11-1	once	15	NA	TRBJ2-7	TGTGCCAGCAGCCTCGATGGAGGGACGGTAAACGAGCAGTACTTC	CASSLDGGTVNEQYF
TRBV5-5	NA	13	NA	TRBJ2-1	TGTGCCAGCACCGGGCCCGGGGGAGTAGAGCAGTTCTTC	CASTGPGGVEQFF
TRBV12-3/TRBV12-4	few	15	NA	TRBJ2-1	TGTGCCAGCAGCCCTACCTCCGGAACTACCAATGAGCAGTTCTTC	CASSPTSGTTNEQFF
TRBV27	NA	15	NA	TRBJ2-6	TGTGCCAGCAGGGCCACCGGCTCTGGGGCCAACGTCCTGACTTTC	CASRATGSGANVLTF